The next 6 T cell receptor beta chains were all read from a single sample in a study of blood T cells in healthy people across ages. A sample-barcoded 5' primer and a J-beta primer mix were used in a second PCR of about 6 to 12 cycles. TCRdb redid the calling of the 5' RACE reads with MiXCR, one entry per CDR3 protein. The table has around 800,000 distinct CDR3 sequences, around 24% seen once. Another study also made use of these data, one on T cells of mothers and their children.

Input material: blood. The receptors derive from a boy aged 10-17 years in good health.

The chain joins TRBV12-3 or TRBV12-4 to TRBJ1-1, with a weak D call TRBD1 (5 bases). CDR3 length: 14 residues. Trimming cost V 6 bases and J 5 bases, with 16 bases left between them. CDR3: CASRAQAVGTEAFF. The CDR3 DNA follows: TGTGCCAGCAGAGCACAGGCGGTGGGTACTGAAGCTTTCTTT.

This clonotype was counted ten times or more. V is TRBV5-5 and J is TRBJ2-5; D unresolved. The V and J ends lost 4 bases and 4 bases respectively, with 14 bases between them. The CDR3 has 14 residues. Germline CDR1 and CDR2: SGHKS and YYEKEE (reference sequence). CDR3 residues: CASSRTLVVETQYF. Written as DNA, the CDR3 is TGTGCCAGCAGCCGGACCTTGGTAGTAGAGACCCAGTACTTC.

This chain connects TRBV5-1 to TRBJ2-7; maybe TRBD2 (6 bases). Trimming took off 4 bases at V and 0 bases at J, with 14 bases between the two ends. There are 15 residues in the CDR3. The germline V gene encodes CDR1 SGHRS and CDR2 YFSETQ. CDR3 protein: CASSRLRGSSYEQYF. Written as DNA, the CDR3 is TGCGCCAGCAGCCGGCTCCGGGGGAGCTCCTACGAGCAGTACTTC. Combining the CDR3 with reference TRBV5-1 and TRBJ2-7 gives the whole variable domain KAGVTQTPRYLIKTRGQQVTLSCSPISGHRSVSWYQQTPGQGLQFLFEYFSETQRNKGNFPGRFSGRQFSNSRSEMNVSTLELGDSALYLCASSRLRGSSYEQYFGPGTRLTVT.

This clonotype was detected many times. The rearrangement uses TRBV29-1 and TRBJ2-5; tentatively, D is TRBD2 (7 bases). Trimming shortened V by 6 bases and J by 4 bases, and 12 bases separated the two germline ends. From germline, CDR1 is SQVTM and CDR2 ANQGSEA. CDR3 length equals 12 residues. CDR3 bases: TGCAGCGTCGGGGGGACATCAGAGACCCAGTACTTC. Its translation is CSVGGTSETQYF.

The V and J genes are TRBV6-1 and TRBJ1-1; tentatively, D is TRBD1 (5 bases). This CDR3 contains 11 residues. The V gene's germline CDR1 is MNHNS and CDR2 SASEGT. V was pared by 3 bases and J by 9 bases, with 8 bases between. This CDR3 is CASSERTKAFF. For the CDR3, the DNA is TGTGCCAGCAGTGAGAGGACAAAAGCTTTCTTT.

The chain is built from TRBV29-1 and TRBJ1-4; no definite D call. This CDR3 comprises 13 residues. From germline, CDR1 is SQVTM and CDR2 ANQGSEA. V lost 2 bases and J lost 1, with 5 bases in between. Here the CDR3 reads CSVEPGTNEKLFF. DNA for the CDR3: TGCAGCGTTGAACCGGGAACTAATGAAAAACTGTTTTTT. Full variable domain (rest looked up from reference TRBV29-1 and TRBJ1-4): SAVISQKPSRDICQRGTSLTIQCQVDSQVTMMFWYRQQPGQSLTLIATANQGSEATYESGFVIDKFPISRPNLTFSTLTVSNMSPEDSSIYLCSVEPGTNEKLFFGSGTQLSVL.